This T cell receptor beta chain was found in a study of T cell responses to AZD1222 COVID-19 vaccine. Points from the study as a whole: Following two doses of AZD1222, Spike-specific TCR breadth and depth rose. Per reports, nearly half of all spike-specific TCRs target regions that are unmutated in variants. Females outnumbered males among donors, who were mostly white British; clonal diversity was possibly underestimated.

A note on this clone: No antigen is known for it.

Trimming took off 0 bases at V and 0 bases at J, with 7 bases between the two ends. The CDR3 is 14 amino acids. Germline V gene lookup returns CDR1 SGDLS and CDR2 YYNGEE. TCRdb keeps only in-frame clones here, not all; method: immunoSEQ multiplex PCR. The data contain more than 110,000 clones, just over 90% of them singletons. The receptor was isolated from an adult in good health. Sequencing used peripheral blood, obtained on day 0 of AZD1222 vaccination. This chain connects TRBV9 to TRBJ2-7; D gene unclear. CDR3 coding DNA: TGTGCCAGCAGCGTAGGCCCCCCCTCCTACGAGCAGTACTTC. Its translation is CASSVGPPSYEQYF.